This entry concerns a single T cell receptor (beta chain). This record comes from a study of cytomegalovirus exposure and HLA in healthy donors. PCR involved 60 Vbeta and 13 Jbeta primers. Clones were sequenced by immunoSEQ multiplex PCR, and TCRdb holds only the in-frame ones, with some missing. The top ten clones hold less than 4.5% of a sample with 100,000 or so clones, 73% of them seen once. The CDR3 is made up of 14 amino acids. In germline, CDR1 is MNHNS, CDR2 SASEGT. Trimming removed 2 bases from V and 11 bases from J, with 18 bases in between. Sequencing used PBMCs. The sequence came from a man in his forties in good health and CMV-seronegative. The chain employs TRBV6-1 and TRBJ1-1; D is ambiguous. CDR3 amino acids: CASSESTFVESAFF. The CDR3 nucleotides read TGTGCCAGCAGTGAATCCACATTTGTGGAGTCGGCTTTCTTT.